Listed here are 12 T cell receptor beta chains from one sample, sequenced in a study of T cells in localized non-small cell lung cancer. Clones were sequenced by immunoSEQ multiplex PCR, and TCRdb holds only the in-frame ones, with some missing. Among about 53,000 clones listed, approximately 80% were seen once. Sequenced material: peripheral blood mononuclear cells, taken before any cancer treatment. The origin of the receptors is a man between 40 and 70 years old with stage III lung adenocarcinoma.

The CDR3 here is CASSPSRGADTEAFF. The CDR3 coding sequence is TGTGCCAGCAGTCCTAGTCGAGGGGCGGACACTGAAGCTTTCTTT. The chain has TRBV27 and TRBJ1-1; TRBD1 might be the D (5 bases). The V gene's germline CDR1 is MNHEY and CDR2 SMNVEV (reference sequence). Trimming stripped 5 bases from V and 3 bases from J, with 16 bases between. The CDR3 runs 15 residues.

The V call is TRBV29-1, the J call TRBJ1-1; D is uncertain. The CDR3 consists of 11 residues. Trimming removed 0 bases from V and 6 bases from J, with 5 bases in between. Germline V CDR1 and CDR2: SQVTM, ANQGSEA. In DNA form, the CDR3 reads TGCAGCGTTGAAGATCCCGCTGAAGCTTTCTTT. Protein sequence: CSVEDPAEAFF.

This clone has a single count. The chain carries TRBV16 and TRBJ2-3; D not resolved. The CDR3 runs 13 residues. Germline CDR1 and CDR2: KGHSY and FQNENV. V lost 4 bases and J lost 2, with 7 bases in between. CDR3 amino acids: CASSLRHTDTQYF. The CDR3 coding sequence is TGTGCCAGCAGCCTTAGACACACAGATACGCAGTATTTT.

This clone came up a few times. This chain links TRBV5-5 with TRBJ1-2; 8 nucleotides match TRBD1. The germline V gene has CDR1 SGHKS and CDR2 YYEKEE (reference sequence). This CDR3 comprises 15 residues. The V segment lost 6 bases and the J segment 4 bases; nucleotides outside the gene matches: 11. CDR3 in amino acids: CASMGPNRGFYGYTF. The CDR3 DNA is TGTGCCAGCATGGGTCCTAACAGGGGGTTCTATGGCTACACCTTC.

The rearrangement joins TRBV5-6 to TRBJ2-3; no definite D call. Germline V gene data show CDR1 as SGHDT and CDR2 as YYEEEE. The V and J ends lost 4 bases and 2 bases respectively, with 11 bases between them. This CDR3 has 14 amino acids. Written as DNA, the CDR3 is TGTGCCAGCAGCATCGGATTCGCCACAGATACGCAGTATTTT. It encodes CASSIGFATDTQYF.

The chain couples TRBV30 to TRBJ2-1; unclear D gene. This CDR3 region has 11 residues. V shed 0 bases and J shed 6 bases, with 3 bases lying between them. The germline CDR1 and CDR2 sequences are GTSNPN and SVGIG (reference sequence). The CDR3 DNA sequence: TGTGCCTGGAGTGTACTCAATGAGCAGTTCTTC. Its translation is CAWSVLNEQFF.

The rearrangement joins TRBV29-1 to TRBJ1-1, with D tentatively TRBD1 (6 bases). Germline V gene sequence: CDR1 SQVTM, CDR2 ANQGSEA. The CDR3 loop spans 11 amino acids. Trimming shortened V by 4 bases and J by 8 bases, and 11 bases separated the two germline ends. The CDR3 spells CSVVGRGEAFF. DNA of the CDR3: TGCAGCGTTGTTGGCAGGGGCGAAGCTTTCTTT.

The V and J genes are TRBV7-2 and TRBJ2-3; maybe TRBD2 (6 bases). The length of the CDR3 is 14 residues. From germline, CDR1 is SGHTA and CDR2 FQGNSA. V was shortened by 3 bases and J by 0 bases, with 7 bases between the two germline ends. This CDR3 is CASSFGTSTDTQYF. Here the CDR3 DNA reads TGTGCCAGCAGCTTTGGGACTAGCACAGATACGCAGTATTTT.

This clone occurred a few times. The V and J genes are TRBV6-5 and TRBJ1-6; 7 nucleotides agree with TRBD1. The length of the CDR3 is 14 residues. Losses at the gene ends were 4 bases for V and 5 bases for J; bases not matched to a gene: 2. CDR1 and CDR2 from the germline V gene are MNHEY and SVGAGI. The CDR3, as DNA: TGTGCCAGCAGTTGGGGGACAGATAATTCACCCCTCCACTTT. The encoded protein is CASSWGTDNSPLHF.

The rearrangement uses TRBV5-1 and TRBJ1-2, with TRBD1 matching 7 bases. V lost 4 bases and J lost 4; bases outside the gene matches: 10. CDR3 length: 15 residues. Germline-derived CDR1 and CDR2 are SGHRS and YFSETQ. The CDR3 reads CASSRTGDVSYGYTF. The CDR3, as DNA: TGCGCCAGCAGCAGAACAGGGGACGTTAGCTATGGCTACACCTTC.

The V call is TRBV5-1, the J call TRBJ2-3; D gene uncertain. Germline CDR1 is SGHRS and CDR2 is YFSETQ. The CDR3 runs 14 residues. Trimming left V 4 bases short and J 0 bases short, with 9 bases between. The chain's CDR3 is CASSGSYSTDTQYF. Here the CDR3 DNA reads TGCGCCAGCAGCGGCTCTTATAGCACAGATACGCAGTATTTT.

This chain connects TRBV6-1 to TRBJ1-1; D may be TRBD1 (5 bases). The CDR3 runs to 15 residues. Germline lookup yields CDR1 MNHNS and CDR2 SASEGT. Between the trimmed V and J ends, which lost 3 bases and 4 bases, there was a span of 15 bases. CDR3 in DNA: TGTGCCAGCAGTGACCGGGGCGTGAGGGGCACTGAAGCTTTCTTT. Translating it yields CASSDRGVRGTEAFF.